The present T cell receptor beta chain was sequenced within a study of control samples from healthy donors and cancer patients. V was cut by 4 bases and J by 4 bases, with 4 bases left in between. Looked up from germline, CDR1 is MNHEY and CDR2 is SVGAGI. The CDR3 has 12 amino acids. Clones were sequenced by immunoSEQ multiplex PCR, and TCRdb holds only the in-frame ones, with some missing. The sample lists over 150,000 clones, around 92% occurring once. The V gene is TRBV6-5, the J gene TRBJ2-2; D not resolved. The clonotype comes from a middle-aged woman in good health. The sample comprised blood. The CDR3 DNA reads TGTGCCAGCAGTTCCAGCACCGGGGAGCTGTTTTTT. This codes for CASSSSTGELFF.